This is a list of T cell receptor beta chains from one sample in a study of shared clonotypes between healthy human individuals. Assay: immunoSEQ multiplex PCR; the TCRdb copy retains only in-frame clones and omits some. The sample consists of 330,000 or so clones, 70% to 75% of them appearing once. Material for sequencing was memory CD4+ T cells sorted from blood. The receptor source for this set is a man aged 30 to 45 in good health. The conserved cysteine and the conserved F or W are not part of the CDR3 here.

TRBV9 ASSVGTAPGTEAF
TRBV29-1 SVETSGSGEQY
TRBV19 ASTEGNTGELF
TRBV29-1 SVPGRPLNTEAF
TRBV21-1 ASIPENYEQY
TRBV9 ASSVRLGPYEQY
TRBV5-4 ASSSDWGKTEAF
TRBV7-6 ASSFTGGPGTGELF
TRBV7-3 ASSRGGVGITNTGELF
TRBV18 ASSPVPSGASNYGYT
TRBV18 ASSPQQTGSYNEQF
TRBV5-1 ASSLKLAGSNEQF
TRBV2 ASSTPRGTDTQY
TRBV6-5 ASSSLAGRSTDTQY